These 19 T cell receptor beta chains were all obtained from the same sample, sequenced in a study of blood T cell repertoires in COVID-19. Sequencing used immunoSEQ multiplex PCR; TCRdb keeps in-frame clones, though not all of them. The sample gives about 89,000 clones, 80% of which show up once; 15% to 20% is in the top ten. The sample comprised peripheral blood. Receptor source: a woman of 80 years or more with acute or convalescent COVID-19.

This sequence joins TRBV4-1 and TRBJ1-2, with 8 bases that match TRBD1. CDR1 MGHRA and CDR2 YSYEKL come from the germline V gene. The V gene end was trimmed by 4 bases and the J gene end by 2 bases; junction bases not matched to a gene: 6. CDR3 length: 15 amino acids. CDR3 in DNA: TGCGCCAGCAGCCCCGCAGGGGGCAGGAACTATGGCTACACCTTC. The encoded protein is CASSPAGGRNYGYTF.

The rearrangement links TRBV7-9 to TRBJ2-1; D unresolved. V lost 0 bases, J lost 4 bases, and 7 bases lay in between. CDR3 length: 14 residues. The germline CDR1 and CDR2 sequences are SEHNR and FQNEAQ (reference sequence). The CDR3 DNA sequence: TGTGCCAGCAGCTTAGCGCTCCAGTACAATGAGCAGTTCTTC. Protein product: CASSLALQYNEQFF.

The rearrangement uses TRBV10-3 and TRBJ2-3, with 8 bases fitting TRBD2. This CDR3 has 15 residues. Germline V gene lookup returns CDR1 ENHRY and CDR2 SYGVKD. The trim removed 8 bases at V and 2 bases at J, leaving 9 bases unmatched. The CDR3 DNA follows: TGTGCCATCTCCCTAGCGGGTGGGTTCACAGATACGCAGTATTTT. Translating it yields CAISLAGGFTDTQYF.

The V and J genes are TRBV7-3 and TRBJ2-2; 8 bases are shared with TRBD2. The V gene's germline CDR1 is SGHTA and CDR2 FQGTGA. J gave up 2 bases and V 5 bases, and 4 bases lay outside the gene matches. This CDR3 spans 15 amino acids. DNA of the CDR3: TGTGCCAGCAGCCCGGGGGGGCCTAACACCGGGGAGCTGTTTTTT. Residues: CASSPGGPNTGELFF.

The rearrangement uses TRBV27 and TRBJ2-3; tentative D call: TRBD2 (7 bases). Between the trimmed V and J ends, which lost 5 bases and 1 base, there was a span of 19 bases. The CDR3 extends over 17 amino acids. Germline V lookup: CDR1 MNHEY, CDR2 SMNVEV (reference sequence). The DNA for the CDR3 is TGTGCCAGCAGTCGGAAATGGGGGGGCGCGGGCACAGATACGCAGTATTTT. Translated, it gives CASSRKWGGAGTDTQYF.

This clone was seen more than once but under ten times. At one end, the junction sequence differs from germline, possibly due to a read error. The chain links TRBV7-8 to TRBJ1-1; D might be TRBD1 (5 bases). Germline V gene data show CDR1 as SGHVS and CDR2 as FQNEAQ. This CDR3 region has 14 residues. The CDR3 sequence is CASSHTRGGSDAFF. The CDR3 bases are TGTGCCAGCAGCCATACTCGGGGGGGTTCTGATGCTTTCTTT.

This clone has only one observation. The J gene is TRBJ2-5, the V gene TRBV19, with 11 bases fitting TRBD2. This CDR3 region has 18 residues. Germline CDR1 LNHDA, CDR2 SQIVND (reference sequence). Trimming cost V 2 bases and J 1 base; bases outside gene matches: 9. CDR3 residues: CASSISATSGSGQETQYF. The CDR3 bases are TGTGCCAGTAGTATATCGGCTACTAGCGGGAGCGGCCAAGAGACCCAGTACTTC.

This clone was seen only once. J is TRBJ1-2 and V is TRBV7-3; D remains ambiguous. CDR3 size: 13 residues. Germline V gene data show CDR1 as SGHTA and CDR2 as FQGTGA. Trimming removed 5 bases from V and 8 bases from J, with 15 bases in between. The CDR3 sequence is CASSASGAGGYTF. CDR3 coding DNA: TGTGCCAGCAGCGCGTCAGGTGCTGGAGGCTACACCTTC.

J is TRBJ1-6 and V is TRBV6-5; D not resolved. The CDR3 is 14 amino acids. V was cut by 2 bases and J by 10 bases, with 12 bases left in between. Germline V gene sequence: CDR1 MNHEY, CDR2 SVGAGI. The CDR3: CASSYEGSVSPLHF. CDR3 coding DNA: TGTGCCAGCAGTTACGAGGGTAGTGTCTCACCCCTCCACTTT.

The V gene is TRBV21-1, the J gene TRBJ1-2. TRBV21-1 is reported as a pseudogene. The CDR3 contains 12 residues. The CDR3 spells CASSSRGYGYTF. The CDR3 DNA sequence: TGTGCCAGCAGCTCAAGAGGCTATGGCTACACCTTC.

This chain uses TRBV5-1 with TRBJ1-3; D might be TRBD1 (5 bases). This CDR3 is 16 amino acids long. V was pared by 2 bases and J by 4 bases, with 16 bases between. Germline CDR1 reads SGHRS; CDR2 reads YFSETQ. CDR3: CASSFQGQSLGNTIYF. CDR3 nucleotide sequence: TGCGCCAGCAGCTTTCAAGGACAAAGTCTCGGAAACACCATATATTTT.

J is TRBJ1-5 and V is TRBV4-2, with a tentative D call TRBD1 (5 bases). V lost 2 bases and J lost 0, with 8 bases in between. The CDR3 totals 15 residues. The V gene's germline CDR1 is LGHNA and CDR2 YNFKEQ. Here the CDR3 DNA reads TGTGCCAGCAGCCAACACAGGTATAGCAATCAGCCCCAGCATTTT. Amino acids: CASSQHRYSNQPQHF.

This chain joins TRBV30 and TRBJ1-1; no reliable D call. This CDR3 region has 13 residues. The germline V and J ends were trimmed by 0 bases and 9 bases, with 14 bases remaining between them. From germline, CDR1 is GTSNPN and CDR2 SVGIG (reference sequence). The CDR3 nucleotides are TGTGCCTGGAGTGTACCAAGCGGACGGAAAGCTTTCTTT. Translated: CAWSVPSGRKAFF.

The chain employs TRBV27 and TRBJ2-7; D might be TRBD1 (6 bases). This CDR3 is 14 amino acids long. V gave up 2 bases and J gave up 5 bases, with 13 bases separating them. Germline V lookup: CDR1 MNHEY, CDR2 SMNVEV (reference sequence). This chain's CDR3 is CASSLSQGFDEQYF. The CDR3, as DNA: TGTGCCAGCAGTTTAAGTCAGGGGTTCGACGAGCAGTACTTC.

The rearrangement joins TRBV4-1 to TRBJ2-7; D might be TRBD1 (6 bases). The length of the CDR3 is 15 residues. The ends were cut back, 1 base at V and 1 base at J, with 11 bases in the middle. Germline V lookup: CDR1 MGHRA, CDR2 YSYEKL. DNA for the CDR3: TGCGCCAGCAGCCAAGGGGCAGGGGTATCCTACGAGCAGTACTTC. Its protein product is CASSQGAGVSYEQYF.

This clone appeared once. The rearrangement links TRBV7-8 to TRBJ1-5; unclear D gene. The V end was cut by 1 base, the J end by 2 bases, with 9 bases between. Per the germline V gene, CDR1 is SGHVS and CDR2 is FQNEAQ. The CDR3 extends over 15 amino acids. The CDR3: CASSLDRRGNQPQHF. The CDR3, as DNA: TGTGCCAGCAGCTTAGATAGGAGGGGCAATCAGCCCCAGCATTTT.

The V call is TRBV11-2, the J call TRBJ2-7; TRBD1 agrees at 8 bases. Germline CDR1 SGHAT, CDR2 FQNNGV. This CDR3 has 14 residues. After removal of 3 bases from V and 0 bases from J, the junction contained 1 base not matched to a gene. The CDR3 spells CASSLDRVSYEQYF. CDR3 DNA: TGTGCCAGCAGCTTGGACAGGGTCTCCTACGAGCAGTACTTC.

The V gene is TRBV4-2, the J gene TRBJ1-2; 7 nucleotides agree with TRBD1. The CDR3 sequence is 13 residues long. Germline V CDR1 and CDR2: LGHNA, YNFKEQ. The V and J ends lost 3 bases and 7 bases, in that order; junction bases with no gene match: 5. The CDR3 DNA follows: TGTGCCAGCAGCCACACAGGGGCGGGTGGCTACACCTTC. Translated: CASSHTGAGGYTF.

The V gene is TRBV10-1, the J gene TRBJ2-5, with 7 bases aligning to TRBD2. The CDR3 sequence is 13 residues long. Germline V gene data show CDR1 as WNHNN and CDR2 as SYGVQD (reference sequence). The V segment lost 6 bases and the J segment 5 bases; nucleotides outside the gene matches: 6. This chain's CDR3 is CASSGGTWETQYF. Here the CDR3 DNA reads TGCGCCAGCAGCGGGGGGACCTGGGAGACCCAGTACTTC.